Here is one T cell receptor (beta chain) with its context. Its cognate antigen is unknown. Terminally differentiated effector memory CD45RA+ cells were excluded from the naive CD8 cells, which were CD45RO-negative and positively selected for CCR7. The CDR3 extends over 15 amino acids. In germline, CDR1 is SGHVS, CDR2 FNYEAQ. V lost 1 base and J lost 8, with 16 bases in between. These data are taken from a study of shared clonotypes between healthy human individuals. Study-level background: Aged 18 to 49, the donors were a couple of women and a few men. Study results and limitations: Clonotype sharing among donors was thought likely to change with sequencing depth.

The repertoire was sequenced with immunoSEQ multiplex PCR; TCRdb's copy has only in-frame clones and lacks some. The sample shows some 1,900,000 clones, approximately 95% of them seen only once. Sequenced input: naive CD8+ T cells sorted from blood. The source is a man aged 18 to 30 in good health. This chain links TRBV7-6 with TRBJ2-3; D possibly corresponds to TRBD2 (6 bases). CDR3: CASSLEGDVGGTQYF. CDR3 sequence (DNA): TGTGCCAGCAGCTTAGAAGGGGATGTCGGGGGTACGCAGTATTTT.